This T cell receptor beta chain was sequenced in a study of T cell responses to AZD1222 COVID-19 vaccine (TCRdb year 2021). Regarding the study in general: Because spike-specific TCR depth and breadth did not differ between the two schedules, AZD1222 recipients who got a second dose at roughly 4 weeks were pooled with those who got a second dose at roughly 12 weeks. A total of more than 230 trial participants underwent TCR sequencing, of whom 200 to 220 received two doses of AZD1222 and 26 received two doses of the MenACWY control vaccine. Trial participants were enrolled into age subgroups of 18-55, 56-69 and 70-plus years, which contained about 150, 28 and 57 TCR-sequenced participants, respectively. What the authors observed across the whole study: The 56-69-year group was small, and its depth increase did not reach significance, likely because of low power. Vaccine-associated CD4 TCRs spanned the whole spike protein, with dominant responses in regions 160-218 and 743-854. Conclusions about previously exposed vaccinees are limited because only a handful of AZD1222 recipients were SARS-CoV-2 seropositive at baseline. After two AZD1222 doses, spike-specific TCR breadth and depth were significantly higher than at day 0 and than in MenACWY recipients. No day 14 peak-response samples were available, so repertoires were characterized only after the peak T cell response. Epitopes outside the regions mutated in the B.1.351 and B.1.1.7 variants were reportedly recognized by nearly half of the unique spike-specific TCRs. Most participants were white British and females outnumbered males, and the authors suggested that clonal diversity may have been underestimated.

The CDR3 regions of human TCRbeta chains were analyzed by immunosequencing. The authors' pipeline ran thus. Repertoire TCRs were checked for matches against a reference library of SARS-CoV-2-specific TCRs that had been generated using the MIRA antigen-specificity platform. Breadth was defined as the fraction of unique TCRs that were SARS-CoV-2-associated, and depth was defined as the fraction of total T cells that were SARS-CoV-2-associated. Each spike-specific TCR was assigned to its reactive spike region and to a CD4 or CD8 class using the MIRA data. Log10-transformed breadth and depth values were compared by one-way ANOVA with Sidak's multiple comparisons tests. The source is immuneACCESS, and TCRdb retained only in-frame sequences with V and J called. Part of the clones is not carried over; for the studies checked, unresolved V genes explain less than half of this, and the remainder is unexplained. Clone size and V and J calls were adopted from that table, with D and trimming inferred from the DNA. For this sample the table gives 95,000 to 150,000 clones, of which 85% to 90% were detected only once. Under 35% of the sample lies in the top ten.

The table lists this clone with a few counts. Its antigen remains undetermined. The sample holds no much larger clone one base away, and base qualities are not on file. This specimen's time point label, interpreted: baseline before first vaccination. The vaccinee samples were drawn from two UK trials, COV001 and COV002, one of which was a single-blind randomized controlled phase 2/3 trial testing AZD1222 (ChAdOx1 nCoV-19) in healthy adults. For TCRbeta chain sequencing, PBMC samples were collected from trial participants at day 0 and at day 28 after the second dose. Via the germline V gene, CDR1 is LGHNT and CDR2 FRNRAP. The CDR3 goes from the cysteine to the phenylalanine over 12 residues. Kept here is only the CDR3 DNA, which spans 36 bases and is read in frame from base 1. V is pared back by 6 bases and J by 7 bases, with 9 bases lying between the germline termini.

Here the chain combines TRBV12-5 and TRBJ2-2; no D gene call is confident. This receptor was identified in an adult in good health. The material sequenced was peripheral blood, taken on day 0 of AZD1222 vaccination. The DNA reads as follows: TGTGCTAGTGGCCCTGATCGCGGGGAGCTGTTTTTT. This gives the protein CASGPDRGELFF.